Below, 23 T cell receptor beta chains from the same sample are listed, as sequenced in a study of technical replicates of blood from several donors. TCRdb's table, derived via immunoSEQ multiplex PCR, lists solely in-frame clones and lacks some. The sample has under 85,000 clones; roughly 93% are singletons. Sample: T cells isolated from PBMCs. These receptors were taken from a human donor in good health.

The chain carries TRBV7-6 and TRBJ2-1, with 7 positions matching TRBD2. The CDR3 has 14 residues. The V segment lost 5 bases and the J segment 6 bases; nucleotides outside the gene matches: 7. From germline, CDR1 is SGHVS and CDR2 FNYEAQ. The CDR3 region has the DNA TGTGCCAGCAGCCCAAGCGGGGCCCTCAATGAGCAGTTCTTC. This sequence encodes CASSPSGALNEQFF.

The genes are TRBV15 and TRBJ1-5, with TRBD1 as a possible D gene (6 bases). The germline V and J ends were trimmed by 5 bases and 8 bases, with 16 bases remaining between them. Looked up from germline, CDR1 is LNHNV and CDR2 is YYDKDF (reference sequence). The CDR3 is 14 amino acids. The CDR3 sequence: CATSGAGATEPQHF. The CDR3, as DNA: TGTGCCACCAGCGGGGCGGGGGCGACGGAGCCCCAGCATTTT.

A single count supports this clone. CDR3 sequence (DNA): TGTGCCATCACTCCGGGACTAGCGGGAGGGCCGAACGGGGAGCTGTTTTTT. Translated: CAITPGLAGGPNGELFF. V is TRBV10-3 and J is TRBJ2-2; 16 bases are shared with TRBD2. Trimming removed 7 bases from V and 7 bases from J; junction bases left unmatched: 9. The CDR3 is made up of 17 amino acids. Germline CDR1 and CDR2: ENHRY and SYGVKD.

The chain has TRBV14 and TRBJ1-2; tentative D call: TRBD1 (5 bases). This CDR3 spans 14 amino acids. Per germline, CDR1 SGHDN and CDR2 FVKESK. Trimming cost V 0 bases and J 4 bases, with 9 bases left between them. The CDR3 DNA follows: TGTGCCAGCAGCCAAGATGCCAGGGCCTATGGCTACACCTTC. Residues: CASSQDARAYGYTF.

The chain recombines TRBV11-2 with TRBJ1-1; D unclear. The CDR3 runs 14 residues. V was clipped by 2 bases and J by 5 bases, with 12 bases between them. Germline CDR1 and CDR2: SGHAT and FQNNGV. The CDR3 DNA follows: TGTGCCAGCAGCTTACTGCTGGGAGCGACTGAAGCTTTCTTT. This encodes CASSLLLGATEAFF.

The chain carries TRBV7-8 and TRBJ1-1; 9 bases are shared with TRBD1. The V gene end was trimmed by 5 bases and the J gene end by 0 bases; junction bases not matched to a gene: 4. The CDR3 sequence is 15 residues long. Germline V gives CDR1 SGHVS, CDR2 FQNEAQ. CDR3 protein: CASSPGQGMNTEAFF. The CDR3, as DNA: TGTGCCAGCAGCCCTGGACAGGGGATGAACACTGAAGCTTTCTTT.

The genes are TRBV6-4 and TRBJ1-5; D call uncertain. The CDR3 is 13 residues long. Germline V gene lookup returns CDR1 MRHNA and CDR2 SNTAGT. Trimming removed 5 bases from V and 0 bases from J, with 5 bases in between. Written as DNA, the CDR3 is TGTGCCAGCAGTACAGATAGCAATCAGCCCCAGCATTTT. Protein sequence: CASSTDSNQPQHF.

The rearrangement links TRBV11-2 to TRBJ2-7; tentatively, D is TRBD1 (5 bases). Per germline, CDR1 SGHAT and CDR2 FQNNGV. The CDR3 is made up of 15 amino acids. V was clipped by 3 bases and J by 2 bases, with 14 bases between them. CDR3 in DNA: TGTGCCAGCAGCTTGATAAGGGGCAGAGCCTACGAGCAGTACTTC. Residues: CASSLIRGRAYEQYF.

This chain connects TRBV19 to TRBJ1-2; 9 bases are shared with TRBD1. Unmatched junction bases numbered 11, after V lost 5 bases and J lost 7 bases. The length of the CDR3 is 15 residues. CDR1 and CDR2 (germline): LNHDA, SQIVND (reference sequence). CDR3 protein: CASSAGDRVAGGYTF. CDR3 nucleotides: TGTGCCAGTAGTGCCGGGGACAGGGTGGCTGGTGGCTACACCTTC.

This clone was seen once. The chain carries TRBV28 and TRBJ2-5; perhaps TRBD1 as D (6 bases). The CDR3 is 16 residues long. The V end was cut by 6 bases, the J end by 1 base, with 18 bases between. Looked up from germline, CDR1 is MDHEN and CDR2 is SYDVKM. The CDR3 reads CASSQGPGDPQETQYF. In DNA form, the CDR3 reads TGTGCCAGCAGCCAGGGTCCAGGGGATCCCCAAGAGACCCAGTACTTC.

The CDR3 protein is CAIKEEVTDTQYF. In DNA form, the CDR3 reads TGTGCCATCAAGGAGGAGGTCACAGATACGCAGTATTTT. The V call is TRBV10-3, the J call TRBJ2-3; tentatively, D is TRBD2 (5 bases). The germline V gene has CDR1 ENHRY and CDR2 SYGVKD. CDR3 length: 13 amino acids. Trimming took 7 bases from V and 2 from J, leaving 10 bases between them.

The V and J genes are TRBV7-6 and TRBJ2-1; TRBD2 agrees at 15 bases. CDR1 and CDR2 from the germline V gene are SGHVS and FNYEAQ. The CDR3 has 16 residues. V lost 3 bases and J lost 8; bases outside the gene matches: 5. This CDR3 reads CASSFTGLAGGDEQFF. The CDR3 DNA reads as TGTGCCAGCAGCTTCACGGGACTAGCGGGGGGTGATGAGCAGTTCTTC.

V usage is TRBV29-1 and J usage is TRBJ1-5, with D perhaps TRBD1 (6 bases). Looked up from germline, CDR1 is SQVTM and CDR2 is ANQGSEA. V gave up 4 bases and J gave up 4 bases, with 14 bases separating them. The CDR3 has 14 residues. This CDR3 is CSVAFDRPNQPQHF. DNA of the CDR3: TGCAGCGTTGCCTTCGACAGGCCTAATCAGCCCCAGCATTTT.

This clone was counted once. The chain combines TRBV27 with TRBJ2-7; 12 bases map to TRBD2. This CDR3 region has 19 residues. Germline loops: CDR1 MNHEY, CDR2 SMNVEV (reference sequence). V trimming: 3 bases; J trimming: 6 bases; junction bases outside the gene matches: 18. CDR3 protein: CASSFKMDPRLAGASEQYF. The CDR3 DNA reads TGTGCCAGCAGTTTTAAAATGGACCCCCGACTAGCGGGAGCATCCGAGCAGTACTTC.

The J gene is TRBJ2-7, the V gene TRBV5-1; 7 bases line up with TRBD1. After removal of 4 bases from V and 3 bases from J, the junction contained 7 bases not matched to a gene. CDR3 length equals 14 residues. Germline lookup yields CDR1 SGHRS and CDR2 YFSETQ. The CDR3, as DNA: TGCGCCAGCAGCAAGACAGGGAACTTCTACGAGCAGTACTTC. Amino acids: CASSKTGNFYEQYF.

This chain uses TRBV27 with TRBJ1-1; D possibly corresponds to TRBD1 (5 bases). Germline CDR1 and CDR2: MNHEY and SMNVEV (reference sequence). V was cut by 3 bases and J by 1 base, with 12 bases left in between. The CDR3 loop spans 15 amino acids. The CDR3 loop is CASSFSGRGNTEAFF. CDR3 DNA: TGTGCCAGCAGTTTTTCAGGGCGCGGGAACACTGAAGCTTTCTTT.

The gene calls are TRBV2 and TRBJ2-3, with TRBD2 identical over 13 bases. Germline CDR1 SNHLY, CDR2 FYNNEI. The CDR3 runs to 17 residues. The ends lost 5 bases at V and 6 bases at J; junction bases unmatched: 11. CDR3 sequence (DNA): TGTGCCAGCAGTCCTTCCCGGACTAGCGGGAGATCCGATACGCAGTATTTT. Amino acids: CASSPSRTSGRSDTQYF.

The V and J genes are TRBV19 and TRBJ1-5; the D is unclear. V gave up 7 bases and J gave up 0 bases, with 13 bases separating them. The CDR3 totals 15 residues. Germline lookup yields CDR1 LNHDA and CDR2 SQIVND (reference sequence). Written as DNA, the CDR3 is TGTGCCAGTATGGCGGGGATCAATAGCAATCAGCCCCAGCATTTT. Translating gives CASMAGINSNQPQHF.

DNA of the CDR3: TGTGCCAGCAGCTTGGCCGGGGGGGAGGGCCGGAGTGGTATGGCAGATACGCAGTATTTT. Its translation is CASSLAGGEGRSGMADTQYF. The V call is TRBV5-4, the J call TRBJ2-3; 8 nucleotides agree with TRBD2. With V trimmed by 0 bases and J by 4 bases, 19 bases remained unmatched. The CDR3 is 20 residues long. CDR1 SGHNT and CDR2 YYREEE come from the germline V gene (reference sequence).

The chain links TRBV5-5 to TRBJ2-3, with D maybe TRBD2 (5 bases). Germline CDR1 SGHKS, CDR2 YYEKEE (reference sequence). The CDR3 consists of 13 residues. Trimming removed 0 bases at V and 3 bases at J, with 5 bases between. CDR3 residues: CASSLGGTDTQYF. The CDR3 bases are TGTGCCAGCAGCTTGGGCGGGACAGATACGCAGTATTTT.

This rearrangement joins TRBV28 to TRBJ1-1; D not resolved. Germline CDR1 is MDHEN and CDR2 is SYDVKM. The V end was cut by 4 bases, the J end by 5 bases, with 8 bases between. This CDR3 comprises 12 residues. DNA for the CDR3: TGTGCCAGCAGTTCTGCCTATACTGAAGCTTTCTTT. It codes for CASSSAYTEAFF.

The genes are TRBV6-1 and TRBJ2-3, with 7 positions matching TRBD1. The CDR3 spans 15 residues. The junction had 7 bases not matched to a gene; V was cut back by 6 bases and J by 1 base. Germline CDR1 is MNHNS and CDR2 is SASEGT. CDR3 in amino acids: CASRLRQGGTDTQYF. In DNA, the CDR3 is TGTGCCAGCAGACTCCGACAGGGTGGCACAGATACGCAGTATTTT.

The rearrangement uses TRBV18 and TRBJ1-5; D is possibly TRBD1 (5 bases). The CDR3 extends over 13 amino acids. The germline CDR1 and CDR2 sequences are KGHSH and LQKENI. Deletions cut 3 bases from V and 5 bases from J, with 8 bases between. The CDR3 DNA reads TGTGCCAGCTCACCGACGGGGGATCAGCCCCAGCATTTT. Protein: CASSPTGDQPQHF.